This note documents a single TCR beta chain sequence. Its specificity is not known. The junction departs from the called germline gene at one end, perhaps through a read error. This entry comes from a study of blood T cells in healthy people across ages. This CDR3 is 14 amino acids long. Per germline, CDR1 LGHDT and CDR2 YNNKEL (reference sequence). Overall study findings and caveats: Donors of long life had a larger count of naive CD4+ cells and greater diversity than aged donors.

A sample-barcoded 5' primer and a J-beta primer mix were used in a second PCR of roughly 7 to 11 cycles. One entry per CDR3 protein, called by TCRdb with MiXCR from the 5' RACE reads. Of some 1,000,000 distinct CDR3 sequences detected, approximately 25% appear once; the ten largest clones hold about 0.72%. The sample was also reused in another study, on T cells of mothers and their children.

This receptor was taken from a girl aged 2-10 years in good health. The chain links TRBV3-1 to TRBJ1-1; TRBD1 might be the D (5 bases). Sequencing was performed on blood. DNA of the CDR3: TGTGCCAGCAGGAAGGGGCAGGGATACACTGAAGCTTGCTTT. Its translation is CASRKGQGYTEACF.